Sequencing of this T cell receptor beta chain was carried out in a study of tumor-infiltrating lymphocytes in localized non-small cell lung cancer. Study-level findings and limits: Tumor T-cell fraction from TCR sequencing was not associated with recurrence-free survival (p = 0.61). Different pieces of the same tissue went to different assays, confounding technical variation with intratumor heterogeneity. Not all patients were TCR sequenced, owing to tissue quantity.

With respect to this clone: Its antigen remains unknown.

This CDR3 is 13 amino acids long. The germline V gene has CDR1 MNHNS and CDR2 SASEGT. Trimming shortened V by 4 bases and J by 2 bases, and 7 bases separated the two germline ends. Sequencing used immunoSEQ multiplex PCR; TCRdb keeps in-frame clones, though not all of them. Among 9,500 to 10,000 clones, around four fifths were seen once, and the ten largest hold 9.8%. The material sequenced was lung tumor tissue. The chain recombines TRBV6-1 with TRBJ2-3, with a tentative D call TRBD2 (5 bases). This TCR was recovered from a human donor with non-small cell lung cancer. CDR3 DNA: TGTGCCAGCAGTGCGGGAATCACAGATACGCAGTATTTT. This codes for CASSAGITDTQYF.